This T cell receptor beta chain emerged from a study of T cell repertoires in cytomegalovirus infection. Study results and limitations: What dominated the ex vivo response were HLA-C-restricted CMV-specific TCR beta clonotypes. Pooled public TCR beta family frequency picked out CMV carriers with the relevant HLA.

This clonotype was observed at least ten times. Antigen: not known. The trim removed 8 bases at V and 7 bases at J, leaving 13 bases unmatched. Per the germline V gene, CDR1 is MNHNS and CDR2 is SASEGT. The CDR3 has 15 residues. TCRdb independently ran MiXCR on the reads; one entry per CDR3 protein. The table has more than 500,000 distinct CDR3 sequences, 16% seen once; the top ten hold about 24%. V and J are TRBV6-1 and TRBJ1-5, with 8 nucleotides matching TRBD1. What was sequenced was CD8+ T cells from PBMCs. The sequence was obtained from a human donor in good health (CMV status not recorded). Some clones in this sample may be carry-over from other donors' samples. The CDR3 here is CASAAQGDPVQPQHF. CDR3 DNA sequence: TGTGCCAGCGCGGCACAGGGGGATCCCGTGCAGCCCCAGCATTTT.